This T cell receptor beta chain comes out of a study of beta chain features in type 1 diabetes. Study conclusions and caveats: Type 1 diabetes patients had TCRB CDR3s that were shorter (moderately but significantly so) in all four CD4+ subsets.

CDR3 length: 12 residues. V dropped 4 bases and J dropped 5 bases, with 7 bases sitting between them. Germline V gene sequence: CDR1 SGHTA, CDR2 FQGNSA. Investigators reverse transcribed all isolated RNA, so they sequenced expressed TCRB transcripts. Profiling relied on immunoSEQ multiplex PCR, and the TCRdb table lists in-frame clones only, not all of them. This table has some 360,000 clones, around 9.6% appearing once. In the case of this clone: The target antigen is unknown.

The chain links TRBV7-2 to TRBJ2-3, with unresolved D. Source material: central memory CD4+ T cells from blood. The TCR originated in a man under 40 with type 1 diabetes. CDR3 loop: CASSWSLDTQYF. Written as DNA, the CDR3 is TGTGCCAGCAGCTGGAGCCTAGATACGCAGTATTTT. The full variable domain, in which reference TRBV7-2 and TRBJ2-3 provide the parts outside the CDR3, is GAGVSQSPSNKVTEKGKDVELRCDPISGHTALYWYRQSLGQGLEFLIYFQGNSAPDKSGLPSDRFSAERTGGSVSTLTIQRTQQEDSAVYLCASSWSLDTQYFGPGTRLTVL.